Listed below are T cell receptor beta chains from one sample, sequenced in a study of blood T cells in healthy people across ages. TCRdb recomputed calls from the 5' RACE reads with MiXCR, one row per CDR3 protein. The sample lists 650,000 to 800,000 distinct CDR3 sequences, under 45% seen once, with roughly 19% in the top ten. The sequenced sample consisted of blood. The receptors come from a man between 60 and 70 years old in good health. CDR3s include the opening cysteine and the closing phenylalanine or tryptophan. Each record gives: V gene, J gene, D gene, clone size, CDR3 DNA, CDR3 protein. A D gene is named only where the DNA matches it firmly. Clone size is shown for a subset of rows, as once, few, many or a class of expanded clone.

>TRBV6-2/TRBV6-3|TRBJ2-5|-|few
TGTGCCAGCAGTTACCCGACCGAATACCAAGAGACCCAGTACTTC
CASSYPTEYQETQYF
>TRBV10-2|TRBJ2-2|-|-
TGCGCCAGCAGTGTTCGGACCGGGGAGCTGTTTTTT
CASSVRTGELFF
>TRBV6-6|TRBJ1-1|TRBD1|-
TGTGCCAGCACCGACAGGGGCTCAGGGACTGAAGCTTTCTTT
CASTDRGSGTEAFF
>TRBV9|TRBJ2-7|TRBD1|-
TGTGCCAGCAGCGTAGGAGCCGGACAGGGAACCTACGAGCAGTACTTC
CASSVGAGQGTYEQYF
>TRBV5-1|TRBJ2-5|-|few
TGCGCCAGCAGCTTGGCCGATGGCGGGGAGACCCAGTACTTC
CASSLADGGETQYF
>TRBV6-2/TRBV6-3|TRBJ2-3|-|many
TGTGCCAGCAGCACCTCCGGGACCCTTCGTGATACGCAGTATTTT
CASSTSGTLRDTQYF
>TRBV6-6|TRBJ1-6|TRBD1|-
TGTGCCAGCAGTTACTCCCCACAGGGGGCGCGTTCACCCCTCCACTTT
CASSYSPQGARSPLHF
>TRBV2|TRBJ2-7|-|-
TGTGCCAGTACGGGTGGGGGGGCATCCTACAATGAGCAGTACTTC
CASTGGGASYNEQYF
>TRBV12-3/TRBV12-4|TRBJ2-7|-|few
TGTGCCAGCAGTCCCCAGCCGGGACTCTACGAGCAGTACTTC
CASSPQPGLYEQYF
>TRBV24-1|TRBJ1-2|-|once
TGTGCCACCAGTGAAGAGAGACGGATTGGGGGTGGCTACACCTTC
CATSEERRIGGGYTF
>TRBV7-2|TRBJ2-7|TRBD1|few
TGTGCCAGCAGCCTTGGGACAGGGCCCCAGTCCTACGAGCAGTACTTC
CASSLGTGPQSYEQYF
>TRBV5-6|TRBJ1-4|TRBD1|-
TGTGCCAGCAGCTCGGGGACAGGGATCTCGCCTAATGAAAAACTGTTTTTT
CASSSGTGISPNEKLFF
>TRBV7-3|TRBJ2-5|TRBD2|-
TGTGCCAGCAGCTTAGCGGGGGGCTTCCAAGAGACCCAGTACTTC
CASSLAGGFQETQYF
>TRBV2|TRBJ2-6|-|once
TGTGCCACTACGGAGGCCTCTGGGGCCAACGTCCTGACTTTC
CATTEASGANVLTF
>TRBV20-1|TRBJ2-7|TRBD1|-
TGCAGTGCCCAGGACAGGGAAGAATTAGGGGTGAAAGCCGAGCAGTACTTC
CSAQDREELGVKAEQYF
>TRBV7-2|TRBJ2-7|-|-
TGTGCCAGCAGCTTAAAACAGGCGAGCTCCTACGAGCAGTACTTC
CASSLKQASSYEQYF
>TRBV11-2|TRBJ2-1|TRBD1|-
TGTGCCAGCAGCTTACGTTTGAGCGGACAGGGGGTCGATGAGCAGTTCTTC
CASSLRLSGQGVDEQFF
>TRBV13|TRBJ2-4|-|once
TGTACCAGCAGCTCTACTTGGGGCCGAGCTTTAGCCAAAAACATTCAGTACTTC
CTSSSTWGRALAKNIQYF
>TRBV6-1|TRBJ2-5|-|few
TGTGCCAGCAGCTCCCCCGGCAGTCGCCGAGAGACCCAGTACTTC
CASSSPGSRRETQYF
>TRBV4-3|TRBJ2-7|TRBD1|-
TGCGCCAGCAGCCAAGATACGACAGGGTCCGACGAGCAGTACTTC
CASSQDTTGSDEQYF
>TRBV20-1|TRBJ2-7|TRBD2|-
TGCAGTGCTAGGGTAGCGGGGGGGATGCGCACCTACGAGCAGTACTTC
CSARVAGGMRTYEQYF
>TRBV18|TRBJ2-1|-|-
TGTGCCAGCTCACCAGCGGCAGCGAGCAATGAGCAGTTCTTC
CASSPAAASNEQFF
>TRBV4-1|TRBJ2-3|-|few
TGCGCCAGCTCCGCCAACCCGACGTACGAGTCAGATACGCAGTATTTT
CASSANPTYESDTQYF
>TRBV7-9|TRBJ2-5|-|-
TGTGCCAGCAGCTTAGAAAGGGCGTACCAAGAGACCCAGTACTTC
CASSLERAYQETQYF
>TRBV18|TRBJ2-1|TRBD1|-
TGTGCCAGCTCACCACCGGGACAGGGAACCAATGAGCAGTTCTTC
CASSPPGQGTNEQFF
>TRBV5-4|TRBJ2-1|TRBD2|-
TGTGCCAGCAGCTTGGGGATGGGGACTAGCTCTTACAATGAGCAGTTCTTC
CASSLGMGTSSYNEQFF
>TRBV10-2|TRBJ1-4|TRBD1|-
TGCGCCAGCAGACCCGACAGGGGCGGCGAAAAACTGTTTTTT
CASRPDRGGEKLFF
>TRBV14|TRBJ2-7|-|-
TGTGCCAGCAGCTCCGATCGAACACGACTACGGTACGAGCAGTACTTC
CASSSDRTRLRYEQYF
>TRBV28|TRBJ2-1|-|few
TGTGCCAGCAGTCGACTATCTTCCTACAATGAGCAGTTCTTC
CASSRLSSYNEQFF
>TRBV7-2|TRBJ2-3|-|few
TGTGCCAGCAGCTTACCTAGGGGAGCAGATACGCAGTATTTT
CASSLPRGADTQYF
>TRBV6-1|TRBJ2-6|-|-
TGTGCCAGCAGTGAAACGGTGTGGGCCAGAAAGGTTACTTCTGGGGCCAACGTCCTGACTTTC
CASSETVWARKVTSGANVLTF
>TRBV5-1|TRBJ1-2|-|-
TGCGCCAGCAGCTCGAGACAGGCGGTTTACTATGGCTACACCTTC
CASSSRQAVYYGYTF
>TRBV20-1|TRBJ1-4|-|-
TGCAGTGCTACCCGGACAGATGCTAATGAAAAACTGTTTTTT
CSATRTDANEKLFF
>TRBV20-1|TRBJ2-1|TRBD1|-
TGCAGGGCTACTCCGACAGGGGATGAGCAGTTCTTC
CRATPTGDEQFF
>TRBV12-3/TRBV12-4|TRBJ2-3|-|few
TGTGCCAGCAGTTCCTCCATTAAAGATACGCAGTATTTT
CASSSSIKDTQYF
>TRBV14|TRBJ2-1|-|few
TGTGCCAGCAGCCAAGCGGGGATTCCCCGGTTAAATGAGCAGTTCTTC
CASSQAGIPRLNEQFF
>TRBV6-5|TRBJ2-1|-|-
TGTGCCAGCAGTCCCCGGATGCGAGGCAATGAGCAGTTCTTC
CASSPRMRGNEQFF
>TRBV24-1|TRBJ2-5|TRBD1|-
TGTGCCACCAGTGATCGCGGACAGGGACAGGAGACCCAGTACTTC
CATSDRGQGQETQYF
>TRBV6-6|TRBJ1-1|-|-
TGTGCCAGCAGTCCGCAGGGGTCCCCTGAAGCTTTCTTT
CASSPQGSPEAFF
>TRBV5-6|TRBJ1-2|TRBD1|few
TGTGCCAGCAGCCGGAGGGACAGGGTCTCGGGCTACACCTTC
CASSRRDRVSGYTF
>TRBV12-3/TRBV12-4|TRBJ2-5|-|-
TGTGCCAGCAGTTTAAAGCGGATACAAGAGACCCAGTACTTC
CASSLKRIQETQYF
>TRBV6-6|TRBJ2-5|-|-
TGTGCCAGCAGGGGCGGGCACGAGATAGAGGCCCAGTACTTC
CASRGGHEIEAQYF
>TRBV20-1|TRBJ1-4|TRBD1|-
TGCAGTGCCCGGGACAGGGGCTCAGAAAAACTGTTTTTT
CSARDRGSEKLFF
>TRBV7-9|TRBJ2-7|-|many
TGTGCCAGCAGCTTCTCGCCTTACGAGCAGTACTTC
CASSFSPYEQYF
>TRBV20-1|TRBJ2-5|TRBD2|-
TGCAGTGCCTCCTACCAGCGGGGAAAGGAGACCCAGTACTTC
CSASYQRGKETQYF
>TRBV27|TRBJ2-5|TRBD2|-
TGTGCCAGCAGTTTATTCGGACTAGCGGGGGTTGAGCAGTACTTC
CASSLFGLAGVEQYF
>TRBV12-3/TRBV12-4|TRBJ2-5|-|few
TGTGCCAGCAGTTGGACAGGGCGGGAGAGAGAGACCCAGTACTTC
CASSWTGRERETQYF
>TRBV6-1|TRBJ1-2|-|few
TGTGCCAGCAGTGAAGTTGCCAGGGACTATGGCTACACCTTC
CASSEVARDYGYTF
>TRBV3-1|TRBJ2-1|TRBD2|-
TGTGCCAGCAGCCAAGATGTTAGCGGGGGTTATGAGCAGTTCTTC
CASSQDVSGGYEQFF
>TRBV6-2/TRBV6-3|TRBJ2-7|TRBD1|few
TGTGCCAGCAGTTATGACAGGGCCTCCTACGAGCAGTACTTC
CASSYDRASYEQYF
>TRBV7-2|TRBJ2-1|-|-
TGTGCCAGCAGTGCGACCCACGGCGGGGCTTTGGGGCAGTTCTTC
CASSATHGGALGQFF
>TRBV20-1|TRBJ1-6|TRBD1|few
TGCAGTGCCCCGCGCGGGACAGGAGATTCACCCCTCCACTTT
CSAPRGTGDSPLHF
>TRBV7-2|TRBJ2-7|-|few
TGTGCCAGCAGCTTAAGTACCAGTGGGCAGTACTTC
CASSLSTSGQYF
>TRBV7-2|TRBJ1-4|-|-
TGTGCCAGCAGCTTAGGGTGGGCGGCTAATGAAAAACTGTTTTTT
CASSLGWAANEKLFF
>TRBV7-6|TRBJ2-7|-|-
TGTGCCAGCAGCCAACAGGGGGGGGCCTACGAGCAGTACTTC
CASSQQGGAYEQYF